The text below deals with one T cell receptor beta chain. These data come from a study of T-cell memory formation after mild COVID-19. TCRdb passed the 5' RACE reads through MiXCR, listing each CDR3 protein once. The data contain approximately 350,000 distinct CDR3 sequences, 25% to 30% of them singletons. CDR3 length: 15 residues. V lost 0 bases and J lost 0, with 9 bases in between. Germline V gives CDR1 SEHNR, CDR2 FQNEAQ (reference sequence). This receptor was obtained from an adult woman who had mild COVID-19 (a few samples of this study predate the infection). Cell type and time point are not known. The gene calls are TRBV7-9 and TRBJ2-7; D call uncertain. The sequenced sample consisted of PBMCs or a T cell subset sorted from them (not recorded which). In DNA, the CDR3 is TGTGCCAGCAGCTTAGCGGGCAAAGGCTCCTACGAGCAGTACTTC. Translation: CASSLAGKGSYEQYF.